This T cell receptor beta chain originates from a study of T cell responses to AZD1222 COVID-19 vaccine. Study-wide results and caveats: Among vaccine-associated CD4 TCRs, coverage spanned spike, with dominance at 160-218 and 743-854. Increased Spike-specific TCR breadth and depth were observed after two AZD1222 doses. Unmutated variant regions reportedly attract nearly half of all spike-specific TCRs.

This clone appeared a single time. Its antigen remains unknown. The V gene lost 1 base and the J gene lost 2 bases, with 9 bases spanning the gap. Germline assignment: CDR1 MNHEY and CDR2 SVGAGI. CDR3 length equals 15 residues. Profiled with immunoSEQ multiplex PCR; TCRdb holds only in-frame clones, not every one. The sample consists of about 200,000 clones, around 92% of them appearing once. This clonotype was obtained from an adult in good health. The specimen was peripheral blood, collected on day 0 of AZD1222 vaccination. The genes are TRBV6-5 and TRBJ1-3; a possible D gene is TRBD1 (5 bases). CDR3: CASSYLGDAGNTIYF. The DNA for the CDR3 is TGTGCCAGCAGTTACTTAGGGGACGCTGGAAACACCATATATTTT.